A single T cell receptor (beta chain) is shown here with its context. As yet, its antigen is unknown. The sample belongs to a study of T-cell reconstitution after alpha-beta-depleted transplantation in children. CDR3 length equals 15 residues. Overall study results and limits: Some patients' high day-60 TCRbeta diversity was attributed to recipient cells surviving conditioning. Alpha-beta T cells present about two months after transplant were reported to originate from several hundred expanded graft clones. Diversity and T-cell counts at one year after transplant derived mostly from new T cells.

Unique molecular identifiers were incorporated when the TCRbeta library was constructed. TCRdb ran MiXCR on the PCR reads and lists one entry per CDR3 protein. The sample includes 700,000 or so distinct CDR3 sequences, less than 15% seen only once; the top ten take around 0.8%. The TCR comes from a girl aged 2 to 9 with congenital amegakaryocytic thrombocytopenia, due to receive a stem cell transplant. The chain joins TRBV21-1 to TRBJ2-7; the table's TRBD2 call for D was not verified on the DNA. TRBV21-1 is designated a pseudogene. The sequenced sample was PBMCs, obtained before TCRalphabeta/CD19-depleted stem cell transplant. CDR3 in amino acids: CASSKVERGTYEQYF. The DNA for the CDR3 is TGTGCCAGCAGCAAAGTTGAGCGGGGGACCTACGAGCAGTACTTC.